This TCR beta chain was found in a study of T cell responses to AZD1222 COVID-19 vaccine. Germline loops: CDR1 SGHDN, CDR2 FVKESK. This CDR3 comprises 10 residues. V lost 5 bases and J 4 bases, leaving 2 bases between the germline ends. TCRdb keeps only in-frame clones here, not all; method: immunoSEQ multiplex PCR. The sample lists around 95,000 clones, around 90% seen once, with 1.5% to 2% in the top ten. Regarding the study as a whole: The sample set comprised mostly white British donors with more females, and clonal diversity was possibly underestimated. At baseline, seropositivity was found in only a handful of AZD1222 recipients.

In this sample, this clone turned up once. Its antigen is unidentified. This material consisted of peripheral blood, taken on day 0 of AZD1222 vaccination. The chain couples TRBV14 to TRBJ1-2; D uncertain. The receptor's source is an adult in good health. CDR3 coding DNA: TGTGCCAGCAGCTTCTATGGCTACACCTTC. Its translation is CASSFYGYTF. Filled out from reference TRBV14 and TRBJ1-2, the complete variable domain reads EAGVTQFPSHSVIEKGQTVTLRCDPISGHDNLYWYRRVMGKEIKFLLHFVKESKQDESGMPNNRFLAERTGGTYSTLKVQPAELEDSGVYFCASSFYGYTFGSGTRLTVV.